This TCR beta chain was sequenced for a study of blood T cell repertoires in COVID-19. Turning to the study itself: Researchers got acute and convalescent COVID-19 samples from the United States, Italy and Spain.

The cohort comprised adults aged about 18 to 89 years residing in under 25 US areas. J lost 4 bases, V lost 3 bases, and 3 bases had no gene match. Germline CDR1 and CDR2: SGHAT and FQNNGV. The CDR3 is 13 residues long. Here immunoSEQ multiplex PCR was the method, and the copy in TCRdb shows in-frame clones only, minus some. Of approximately 240,000 clones listed, around nine tenths are singletons. The receptor was isolated from a young woman who had recovered from COVID-19. The chain links TRBV11-2 to TRBJ2-7, with TRBD1 matching 7 bases. Sequencing was performed on PBMCs or T cells enriched from blood (not recorded which). CDR3 amino acids: CASSLGRGYEQYF. The CDR3 region has the DNA TGTGCCAGCAGCTTGGGCAGGGGGTACGAGCAGTACTTC.